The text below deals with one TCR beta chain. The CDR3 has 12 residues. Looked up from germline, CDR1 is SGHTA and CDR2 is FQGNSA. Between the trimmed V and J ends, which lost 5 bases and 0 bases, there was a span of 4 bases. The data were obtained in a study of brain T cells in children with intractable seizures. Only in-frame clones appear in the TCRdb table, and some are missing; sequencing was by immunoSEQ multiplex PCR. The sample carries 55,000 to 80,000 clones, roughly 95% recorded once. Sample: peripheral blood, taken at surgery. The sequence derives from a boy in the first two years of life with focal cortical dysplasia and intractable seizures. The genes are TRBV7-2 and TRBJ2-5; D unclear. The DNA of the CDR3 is TGTGCCAGCAGCGAGGACCAAGAGACCCAGTACTTC. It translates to CASSEDQETQYF.